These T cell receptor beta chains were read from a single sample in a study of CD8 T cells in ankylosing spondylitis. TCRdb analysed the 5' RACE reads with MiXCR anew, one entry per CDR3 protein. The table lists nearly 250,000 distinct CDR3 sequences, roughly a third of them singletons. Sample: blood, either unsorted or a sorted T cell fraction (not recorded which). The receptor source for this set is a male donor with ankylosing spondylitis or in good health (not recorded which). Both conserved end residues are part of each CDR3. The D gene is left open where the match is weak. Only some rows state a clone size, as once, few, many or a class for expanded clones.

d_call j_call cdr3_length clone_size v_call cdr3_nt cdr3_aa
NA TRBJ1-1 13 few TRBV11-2 TGTGCCAGCAGCTTAGTGCAGGGTATAGAAGCTTTCTTT CASSLVQGIEAFF
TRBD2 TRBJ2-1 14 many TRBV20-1 TGCAGTGCTAGGACCGATAGCGGGGAGAATGAGCAGTTCTTC CSARTDSGENEQFF
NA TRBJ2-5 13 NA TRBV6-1 TGTGCCAGCAGTGAAGGCAAAGCGGGGACCCAGTACTTC CASSEGKAGTQYF
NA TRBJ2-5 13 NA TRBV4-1 TGCGCCAGCAGCCAAGTTTTCGGGGAGACCCAGTACTTC CASSQVFGETQYF
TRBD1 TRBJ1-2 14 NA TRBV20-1 TGCAGTGCTCCACATTCCGGGACAGGGTATGGCTACACCTTC CSAPHSGTGYGYTF
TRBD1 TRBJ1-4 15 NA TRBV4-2 TGTGCCAGCAGCCAACAGACAGGGGCGAATGAAAAACTGTTTTTT CASSQQTGANEKLFF
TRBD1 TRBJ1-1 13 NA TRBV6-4 TGTGCCAGCAGTACAGGGGCCGGCACTGAAGCTTTCTTT CASSTGAGTEAFF
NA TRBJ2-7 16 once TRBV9 TGTGCCAGCAGCGTAACCAGGACCACGAACTCCTACGAGCAGTACTTC CASSVTRTTNSYEQYF
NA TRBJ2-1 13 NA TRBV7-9 TGTGCCAGCAGCCGACAGGAGTACAATGAGCAGTTCTTC CASSRQEYNEQFF
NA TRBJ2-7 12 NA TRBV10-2 TGCGCCAGCCAGACGGAAACCTACGAGCAGTACTTC CASQTETYEQYF
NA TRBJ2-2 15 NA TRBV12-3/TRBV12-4 TGTGCCAGCAGTTTAGGAATCTCCGGCACCGGGGAGCTGTTTTTT CASSLGISGTGELFF
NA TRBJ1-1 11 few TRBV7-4 TGTGCCAGCAGCCGGGGGGTCGAAGCTTTCTTT CASSRGVEAFF
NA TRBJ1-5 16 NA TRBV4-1 TGCGCCAGCAGCCACAGGGATACCCCTGGCAATCAGCCCCAGCATTTT CASSHRDTPGNQPQHF
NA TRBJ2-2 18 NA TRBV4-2 TGTGCCAGCAGCCAAGATTTTCCCCAACTTGAACTCACCGGGGAGCTGTTTTTT CASSQDFPQLELTGELFF
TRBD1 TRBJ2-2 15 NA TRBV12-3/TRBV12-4 TGTGCCAGCAGCCGTACAGGGGGCAGGACCGGGGAGCTGTTTTTT CASSRTGGRTGELFF
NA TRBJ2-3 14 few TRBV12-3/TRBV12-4 TGTGCCAGCAGTTTTCCCTTTAGCACAGATACGCAGTATTTT CASSFPFSTDTQYF
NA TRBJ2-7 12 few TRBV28 TGTGCCAGCACCGACCCTGACTACGAGCAGTACTTC CASTDPDYEQYF
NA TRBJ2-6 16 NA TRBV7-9 TGTGCCAGCAGCCTAAGTGGAGGGTCTGGGGCCAACGTCCTGACTTTC CASSLSGGSGANVLTF
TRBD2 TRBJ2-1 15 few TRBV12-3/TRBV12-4 TGTGCCAGCAGTAGCAATAGCGGGGGGGTATTTGAGCAGTTCTTC CASSSNSGGVFEQFF
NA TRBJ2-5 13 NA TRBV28 TGTGCCAGCACCCTGCAGGGGCAAGAGACCCAGTACTTC CASTLQGQETQYF
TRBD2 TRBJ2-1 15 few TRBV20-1 TGCAGTGCGCGGGGACTAGCGGGGGGCATCAATGAGCAGTTCTTC CSARGLAGGINEQFF
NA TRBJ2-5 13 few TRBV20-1 TGCAGTGCCGCAGCTGGGGATCAAGAGACCCAGTACTTC CSAAAGDQETQYF